Presented here are 27 T cell receptor beta chains from one specimen sequenced in a study of tumor and adjacent non-tumor tissue in lung cancer. RNA was extracted from bulk tissue without any cell sorting. A modified ARM-PCR protocol with three rounds of nested PCR amplified TCRbeta. MiXCR, run by TCRdb on the multiplex PCR reads, gives a single entry per CDR3 protein. The table shows more than 75,000 distinct CDR3 sequences, with about two thirds occurring only once. Material for sequencing was lung tumor tissue. The receptors originated from a woman in her seventies with non-small cell lung cancer.

V usage is TRBV7-8 and J usage is TRBJ2-1, with 7 bases identical to TRBD1. Germline V gene data show CDR1 as SGHVS and CDR2 as FQNEAQ. This CDR3 spans 16 amino acids. V shed 7 bases, J shed 6 bases, and the junction held 15 bases outside the gene matches. The CDR3 protein is CASIFGQGGAGNEQFF. The CDR3 DNA is TGTGCCAGCATTTTCGGACAAGGGGGCGCCGGCAATGAGCAGTTCTTC.

This clonotype came up many times. This chain joins TRBV10-2 and TRBJ1-5; possible D gene TRBD1, 6 bases. The germline gives CDR1 WSHSY, CDR2 SAAADI. The CDR3 is made up of 13 amino acids. V lost 10 bases and J lost 4, with 14 bases in between. The CDR3 nucleotides read TGCGCCATCACGGGACACTTGAATCAGCCCCAGCATTTT. This encodes CAITGHLNQPQHF.

A remark on this clonotype: One end of the junction fails to match germline, which may point to a read error. The rearrangement uses TRBV10-2 and TRBJ2-7; TRBD2 aligns across 8 bases. In germline, CDR1 is WSHSY, CDR2 SAAADI. This CDR3 is 13 amino acids long. CDR3 region: CPTTSGSSCEQYF. The CDR3 region has the DNA TGCCCCACTACTAGCGGAAGCTCCTGCGAGCAGTACTTC.

The rearrangement uses TRBV6-2 or TRBV6-3 and TRBJ2-1, with 9 nucleotides matching TRBD2. The germline V gene encodes CDR1 MNHEY and CDR2 SVGEGT. The CDR3 has 16 residues. The DNA of the CDR3 is TGTTCTAGCAGTTACAGGGCGGGAGGGCCCTCGAATGAGCAGTTCTTC. The encoded protein is CSSSYRAGGPSNEQFF.

The chain links TRBV2 to TRBJ2-1; tentatively, D is TRBD2 (6 bases). The CDR3 covers 14 residues. Germline values: CDR1 SNHLY, CDR2 FYNNEI. The V end lost 4 bases, the J end lost 5 bases, and 12 bases lay between the germline ends. In DNA form, the CDR3 reads TGTGCCAGCAGTGCGCTGGGACTGAACAATGAGCAGTTCTTC. Its protein is CASSALGLNNEQFF.

V gene TRBV7-8 combines with J gene TRBJ2-1; 11 bases fit TRBD2. The CDR3 spans 18 residues. CDR1 is SGHVS, CDR2 FQNEAQ, per germline. The V segment lost 5 bases and the J segment 9 bases; nucleotides outside the gene matches: 18. CDR3 region: CASSLGVRFSGRVFEQFF. The CDR3 DNA follows: TGTGCCAGCAGCCTAGGGGTCAGGTTTAGCGGGAGGGTGTTTGAGCAGTTCTTC.

This clonotype was recorded at least ten times. The chain couples TRBV20-1 to TRBJ2-3; possible D gene TRBD2, 5 bases. This CDR3 spans 13 amino acids. Germline values: CDR1 DFQATT, CDR2 SNEGSKA (reference sequence). The V end lost 3 bases, the J end lost 5 bases, and 12 bases lay between the germline ends. The CDR3 DNA reads TGCAGTGCTAGCGGGGTAGCAGGAGATACGCAGTATTTT. Residues: CSASGVAGDTQYF.

Concerning this clonotype: The conserved final phenylalanine or tryptophan is absent from the CDR3, which likely points to a read error. The limits of the CDR3 on the DNA are not certain, so only TCRdb's listed CDR3 is given. The chain recombines TRBV10-1 with TRBJ1-1; the table calls TRBD1, which could not be checked here. From germline, CDR1 is WNHNN and CDR2 SYGVQD (reference sequence). The CDR3 is 13 amino acids long, termini counted. CDR3 protein: CANSATRETEASS.

This clonotype was observed at least ten times. The chain combines TRBV12-3 or TRBV12-4 with TRBJ1-2; D is unresolved. V was clipped by 2 bases and J by 6 bases, with 10 bases between them. The CDR3 extends over 13 amino acids. In DNA, the CDR3 is TGTGCCAGCAGTTTAACCCCCGGGCATGGCTACACCTTC. As protein: CASSLTPGHGYTF.

The CDR3 nucleotides are TGCGCCAGCAGTGAGCCACATCTGGGGACAGGGTACCACGAGCAGTACTTC. Residues: CASSEPHLGTGYHEQYF. V gene TRBV10-2 combines with J gene TRBJ2-7; 9 bases agree with TRBD1. The CDR3 has 17 residues. Trimming cost V 2 bases and J 5 bases; bases outside gene matches: 13. From germline, CDR1 is WSHSY and CDR2 SAAADI.

In the case of this clonotype: This likely comes from a read error, as the CDR3 has no conserved phenylalanine or tryptophan at its end. The CDR3 here is CIVQSARTSQDDAAFS. As DNA, the CDR3 is TGCATCGTCCAGAGTGCAAGAACCTCTCAGGACGATGCAGCTTTCTCT. This sequence joins TRBV29-1 and TRBJ1-1; D is unclear. This CDR3 has 16 amino acids. Germline V gene data show CDR1 as SQVTM and CDR2 as ANQGSEA.

For this clonotype: One junction end does not reproduce the germline sequence, and a read error may be involved. This chain connects TRBV5-5 to TRBJ2-1, with no clear D. Germline CDR1 is SGHKS and CDR2 is YYEKEE (reference sequence). This CDR3 has 16 residues. The CDR3 here is CASSFKGTVSSNEQFF. The CDR3 DNA reads as TGTGCCAGTAGCTTTAAGGGCACCGTCTCGAGTAATGAGCAGTTCTTC.

With regard to this clonotype: One end of the junction fails to match germline, which may point to a read error. The chain joins TRBV6-1 to TRBJ1-1; D is uncertain. Germline CDR1 MNHNS, CDR2 SASEGT. This CDR3 spans 16 amino acids. As DNA, the CDR3 is TGTGCCAACAGTGAAATCCCCCCACCCTTCGGCACTGAAGCTTTCTTT. It yields the protein CANSEIPPPFGTEAFF.

Worth noting for this clonotype: Mismatch with germline at one junction end may stem from a read error. DNA of the CDR3: TGTGCAAGCAGGTACATTAGCGGGATCTACAATGAGCAGTTCTTC. Its translation: CASRYISGIYNEQFF. The chain recombines TRBV2 with TRBJ2-1, with 8 bases fitting TRBD2. The CDR3 is made up of 15 amino acids. Germline V gene data show CDR1 as SNHLY and CDR2 as FYNNEI.

The chain joins TRBV6-1 to TRBJ2-1; 7 bases fit TRBD1. Losses at the gene ends were 6 bases for V and 4 bases for J; bases not matched to a gene: 12. The CDR3 length is 16 residues. Per the germline V gene, CDR1 is MNHNS and CDR2 is SASEGT. CDR3 residues: CASRERQGGDYNEQFF. The CDR3 DNA follows: TGTGCCAGCAGGGAAAGACAGGGTGGTGATTACAATGAGCAGTTCTTC.

Details on this clonotype: The junction differs from germline at one of its ends, possibly a read error. This rearrangement joins TRBV4-1 to TRBJ2-7, with D uncertain. CDR3 length equals 14 residues. Germline lookup yields CDR1 MGHRA and CDR2 YSYEKL. CDR3 sequence reads: CVSNQVTAIGEQYF. The CDR3 DNA reads TGCGTCAGCAACCAAGTGACGGCTATAGGCGAGCAGTACTTC.

The J gene is TRBJ2-6, the V gene TRBV10-3, with 7 positions matching TRBD1. Looked up from germline, CDR1 is ENHRY and CDR2 is SYGVKD. The CDR3 has 16 amino acids. V lost 3 bases and J lost 2; bases outside the gene matches: 4. CDR3 in DNA: TGTGCCATCAGTGAACTAGGGGGCACTGGGGCCAACGTCCTGACTTTC. Protein: CAISELGGTGANVLTF.

Points on this clonotype: This may come from a read error, since a much larger clone is one base off. This rearrangement joins TRBV11-2 to TRBJ1-6; D uncertain. The length of the CDR3 is 15 residues. Germline CDR1 and CDR2: SGHAT and FQNNGV. Here the CDR3 reads CASSDLGSYNSPFHF. CDR3 DNA: TGTGCCAGCAGCGATCTAGGCTCCTATAATTCACCCTTCCACTTT.

The rearrangement uses TRBV6-6 and TRBJ2-1; either TRBD1 or TRBD2 may supply D (5 bases each). The CDR3 extends over 14 amino acids. V was trimmed by 11 bases and J by 9 bases, leaving 23 bases between them. In germline, CDR1 is MNHNY, CDR2 SVGAGI (reference sequence). CDR3 loop: CACSTRDHDVEQFF. The DNA for the CDR3 is TGTGCCTGTAGTACCCGGGACCATGACGTTGAGCAGTTCTTC.

This clonotype was seen ten or more times. This chain connects TRBV11-2 to TRBJ2-1, with 11 bases fitting TRBD2. V lost 2 bases, J lost 0 bases, and 12 bases stayed unmatched. This CDR3 has 20 residues. Germline V gene lookup returns CDR1 SGHAT and CDR2 FQNNGV. The CDR3 DNA reads TGTGCCAGCAGCTTAAGGGGTAGCGGGAGGGCCTTAAGCTCCTACAATGAGCAGTTCTTC. This sequence encodes CASSLRGSGRALSSYNEQFF.

This sequence joins TRBV10-3 and TRBJ2-7; TRBD2 is a possible D gene (7 bases). Germline V gives CDR1 ENHRY, CDR2 SYGVKD. V was shortened by 11 bases and J by 10 bases, with 27 bases between the two germline ends. The CDR3 consists of 14 residues. The CDR3: CASAQGGSPCEQYF. CDR3 nucleotides: TGTGCCTCAGCACAGGGCGGGAGCCCCTGCGAACAGTACTTC.

By its share, this clonotype is medium-sized. This chain links TRBV29-1 with TRBJ2-2; D possibly corresponds to TRBD2 (5 bases). CDR3 size: 14 residues. Trimming left V 3 bases short and J 5 bases short, with 13 bases between. Germline values: CDR1 SQVTM, CDR2 ANQGSEA. CDR3 DNA: TGCAGCGTTGATTTCGCTAGCTCAACCGGGGAGCTGTTTTTT. This translates into CSVDFASSTGELFF.

This clonotype occurred once. The V call is TRBV29-1, the J call TRBJ2-1; 8 bases are a match to TRBD2. The CDR3 has 16 residues. Germline trimming cut 7 bases from V and 1 base from J; bases unmatched to any gene: 12. The germline V gene encodes CDR1 SQVTM and CDR2 ANQGSEA. The CDR3 reads CSAQGTRGDSYNEQFF. The CDR3 coding sequence is TGCAGCGCTCAAGGGACTAGAGGAGATTCCTACAATGAGCAGTTCTTC.

With respect to this clonotype: This CDR3 fails to terminate in the conserved phenylalanine or tryptophan, so it likely reflects a read error. The chain recombines TRBV5-1 with TRBJ2-5; no definite D call. Germline CDR1 is SGHRS and CDR2 is YFSETQ. Trimming took 0 bases from V and 0 from J, leaving 9 bases between them. The CDR3 covers 15 residues. The CDR3 region has the DNA TGCGCCAGCAGCTTGGCTCCTTTAAACCAAGAGACCCAGTACTAC. Its protein product is CASSLAPLNQETQYY.

This clonotype occurred many times. The chain carries TRBV20-1 and TRBJ2-3, with 9 bases identical to TRBD2. The CDR3 is 16 amino acids. Looked up from germline, CDR1 is DFQATT and CDR2 is SNEGSKA (reference sequence). V was pared by 6 bases and J by 4 bases, with 14 bases of the junction left unmatched. CDR3 region: CSARTTSGRMSDTQYF. The CDR3 DNA is TGCAGTGCGAGAACTACCAGCGGGAGGATGTCAGATACGCAGTATTTT.

Turning to this clonotype: This sequence may be a read error, since a much larger clone differs from it by one base. The CDR3 sequence is CAWRGTYNEQFF. The CDR3 DNA sequence: TGTGCCTGGAGGGGTACCTACAATGAGCAGTTCTTC. V usage is TRBV30 and J usage is TRBJ2-1; no clear D gene. Trimming stripped 3 bases from V and 2 bases from J, with 5 bases between. CDR1 and CDR2 (germline): GTSNPN, SVGIG (reference sequence). The CDR3 is 12 residues long. Full variable domain (remainder filled in from reference TRBV30 and TRBJ2-1): SQTIHQWPATLVQPVGSPLSLECTVEGTSNPNLYWYRQAAGRGLQLLFYSVGIGQISSEVPQNLSASRPQDRQFILSSKKLLLSDSGFYLCAWRGTYNEQFFGPGTRLTVL.

The rearrangement joins TRBV4-1 to TRBJ2-3; TRBD1 aligns across 8 bases. The V segment lost 4 bases and the J segment 2 bases; nucleotides outside the gene matches: 20. The length of the CDR3 is 20 residues. CDR1 is MGHRA and CDR2 is YSYEKL in the germline V gene. The CDR3 DNA reads as TGCGCCAGCAGCCGAGCAAGTTCCTACAGGGGGGCGCGGGACACAGATACGCAGTATTTT. The encoded protein is CASSRASSYRGARDTDTQYF.